Below are 24 T cell receptor beta chains sequenced from a single sample in a study of siplizumab effects on memory and regulatory T cells. Clones were sequenced by immunoSEQ multiplex PCR, and TCRdb holds only the in-frame ones, with some missing. The data hold approximately 100,000 clones, with around 90% observed a single time. The sample comprised non-Treg CD4+ T cells sorted from blood. The receptors here all came from a human donor in good health.

This clone was observed once. This chain joins TRBV7-9 and TRBJ2-7; D ambiguous. This CDR3 has 11 amino acids. Per germline, CDR1 SEHNR and CDR2 FQNEAQ (reference sequence). Between the trimmed V and J ends, which lost 4 bases and 3 bases, there was a span of 4 bases. The CDR3 loop is CASSSYYEQYF. The CDR3 nucleotides read TGTGCCAGCAGCTCATACTACGAGCAGTACTTC. The variable domain in full, completed from reference TRBV7-9 and TRBJ2-7, reads DTGVSQNPRHKITKRGQNVTFRCDPISEHNRLYWYRQTLGQGPEFLTYFQNEAQLEKSRLLSDRFSAERPKGSFSTLEIQRTEQGDSAMYLCASSSYYEQYFGPGTRLTVT.

The V and J genes are TRBV30 and TRBJ2-2; TRBD2 matches at 9 bases. The CDR3 is 17 amino acids. Per the germline V gene, CDR1 is GTSNPN and CDR2 is SVGIG (reference sequence). The trim removed 1 base at V and 0 bases at J, leaving 6 bases unmatched. CDR3: CAWSGRAGGSNTGELFF. The CDR3 nucleotides read TGTGCCTGGAGTGGTCGAGCGGGAGGATCGAACACCGGGGAGCTGTTTTTT.

The chain joins TRBV7-9 to TRBJ1-1; D remains unclear. V was shortened by 5 bases and J by 3 bases, with 10 bases between the two germline ends. This CDR3 has 13 amino acids. Looked up from germline, CDR1 is SEHNR and CDR2 is FQNEAQ (reference sequence). Here the CDR3 DNA reads TGTGCCAGCAGCACCGAATGGCACACTGAAGCTTTCTTT. Translated: CASSTEWHTEAFF.

This clone was seen once. CDR3 nucleotides: TGTGCCAGCAGCTCGACTAGCGGCTCCTACAATGAGCAGTTCTTC. As protein: CASSSTSGSYNEQFF. This rearrangement joins TRBV5-4 to TRBJ2-1; 9 nucleotides align to TRBD2. The V segment lost 3 bases and the J segment 0 bases; nucleotides outside the gene matches: 1. This CDR3 is built from 15 residues. CDR1 is SGHNT and CDR2 is YYREEE in the germline V gene (reference sequence).

The chain uses TRBV6-6 and TRBJ2-7; 7 nucleotides line up with TRBD2. Germline V gene data show CDR1 as MNHNY and CDR2 as SVGAGI (reference sequence). The CDR3 covers 15 residues. Trimming cost V 0 bases and J 5 bases; bases outside gene matches: 7. CDR3 in amino acids: CASSYSKSRGDEQYF. In nucleotides, the CDR3 is TGTGCCAGCAGTTACTCGAAGTCTCGGGGGGACGAGCAGTACTTC.

The gene calls are TRBV14 and TRBJ2-7; 10 bases are a match to TRBD2. The CDR3 sequence is 15 residues long. With 0 bases clipped from V and 9 bases from J, the junction kept 8 bases outside the gene matches. The germline gives CDR1 SGHDN, CDR2 FVKESK. The CDR3 is CASSQDLAGAPGQYF. The DNA of the CDR3 is TGTGCCAGCAGCCAAGATCTAGCGGGAGCACCCGGGCAGTACTTC.

This chain joins TRBV5-1 and TRBJ2-7; D unresolved. The CDR3 has 14 amino acids. The V end lost 0 bases, the J end lost 2 bases, and 9 bases lay between the germline ends. CDR1 is SGHRS and CDR2 is YFSETQ in the germline V gene. The CDR3 DNA is TGCGCCAGCAGCTTGGGTAGGGAACCCTACGAGCAGTACTTC. This encodes CASSLGREPYEQYF.

This clone is a singleton in its sample. This chain uses TRBV5-8 with TRBJ1-3; tentatively, D is TRBD1 (5 bases). Germline V gene lookup returns CDR1 SGHTS and CDR2 YDEGEE. The CDR3 runs 15 residues. V was trimmed by 4 bases and J by 4 bases, leaving 15 bases between them. The CDR3 bases are TGTGCCAGCAGCCACCTCGGGCAGGGAGGAAACACCATATATTTT. This encodes CASSHLGQGGNTIYF.

The rearrangement uses TRBV7-9 and TRBJ1-2; TRBD1 might be the D (6 bases). This CDR3 has 14 amino acids. Trimming took off 3 bases at V and 5 bases at J, with 13 bases between the two ends. Germline V gene sequence: CDR1 SEHNR, CDR2 FQNEAQ (reference sequence). The CDR3 is CASSLDRPHYGYTF. CDR3 sequence (DNA): TGTGCCAGCAGCTTGGACAGACCTCATTATGGCTACACCTTC. The full variable domain, completed using reference TRBV7-9 and TRBJ1-2, is DTGVSQNPRHKITKRGQNVTFRCDPISEHNRLYWYRQTLGQGPEFLTYFQNEAQLEKSRLLSDRFSAERPKGSFSTLEIQRTEQGDSAMYLCASSLDRPHYGYTFGSGTRLTVV.

The gene calls are TRBV19 and TRBJ1-5; 10 bases map to TRBD1. With 5 bases clipped from V and 7 bases from J, the junction kept 8 bases outside the gene matches. The CDR3 loop spans 15 amino acids. Per the germline V gene, CDR1 is LNHDA and CDR2 is SQIVND (reference sequence). CDR3 bases: TGTGCCAGTAGTGCGGACAGGGGGTACTCGCAGCCCCAGCATTTT. This sequence encodes CASSADRGYSQPQHF.

The J gene is TRBJ1-1, the V gene TRBV27; D is unclear. Germline CDR1 MNHEY, CDR2 SMNVEV (reference sequence). The V gene lost 8 bases and the J gene lost 5 bases, with 15 bases spanning the gap. The CDR3 has 13 amino acids. This CDR3 reads CASARKVGTEAFF. In nucleotides, the CDR3 is TGTGCCAGCGCCCGGAAGGTCGGGACTGAAGCTTTCTTT.

This clone was found once. The chain recombines TRBV6-5 with TRBJ1-3, with a possible D match to TRBD1 (5 bases). V lost 6 bases and J 5 bases, leaving 14 bases between the germline ends. The CDR3 loop spans 14 amino acids. Germline-derived CDR1 and CDR2 are MNHEY and SVGAGI. CDR3 DNA sequence: TGTGCCAGCAGCCAAGACAGCTCGCGAAACACCATATATTTT. This sequence encodes CASSQDSSRNTIYF.

The chain carries TRBV11-3 and TRBJ2-2; the match to TRBD1 covers 8 bases. Germline assignment: CDR1 SGHNT and CDR2 YENEEA. V trimming: 2 bases; J trimming: 6 bases; junction bases outside the gene matches: 14. The CDR3 is made up of 18 amino acids. The CDR3: CASSLFAGRQGTAGELFF. In nucleotides, the CDR3 is TGTGCCAGCAGCTTATTTGCGGGGAGACAGGGGACGGCCGGGGAGCTGTTTTTT.

The chain has TRBV28 and TRBJ1-5; D may be TRBD1 (6 bases). This CDR3 spans 12 amino acids. Germline CDR1 is MDHEN and CDR2 is SYDVKM. The V and J ends lost 10 bases and 4 bases respectively, with 11 bases between them. The CDR3 nucleotides read TGTGCCACCCACACAGGGAATCAGCCCCAGCATTTT. Translating it yields CATHTGNQPQHF.

This clone occurred once. J is TRBJ2-7 and V is TRBV21-1; TRBD2 is taken as the D call from the table, unchecked against the DNA. TRBV21-1 has pseudogene status. The CDR3 has 15 amino acids. Here the CDR3 DNA reads TGTGCCAGCAGCAATTTCACAGCGGGTAGGATCAAGCAGTACTTC. This sequence encodes CASSNFTAGRIKQYF.

J is TRBJ2-5 and V is TRBV7-9; D unclear. Trimming removed 5 bases from V and 5 bases from J, with 12 bases in between. The CDR3 is 13 amino acids. Germline assignment: CDR1 SEHNR and CDR2 FQNEAQ (reference sequence). The CDR3 DNA is TGTGCCAGCAGCGCCTACACATGGGAGACCCAGTACTTC. Amino acids: CASSAYTWETQYF.

The chain employs TRBV7-2 and TRBJ1-4, with 7 bases aligning to TRBD1. Trimming at V came to 5 bases and at J to 3 bases, leaving 3 bases not matched to a gene. Germline V CDR1 and CDR2: SGHTA, FQGNSA. This CDR3 spans 14 amino acids. CDR3 sequence reads: CASSLGQANEKLFF. The CDR3 coding sequence is TGTGCCAGCAGCCTAGGACAGGCTAATGAAAAACTGTTTTTT.

The chain has TRBV7-2 and TRBJ2-7, with TRBD2 identical over 8 bases. The CDR3 contains 15 residues. Trimming cost V 4 bases and J 6 bases; bases outside gene matches: 11. CDR1 and CDR2 from the germline V gene are SGHTA and FQGNSA. For the CDR3, the DNA is TGTGCCAGCAGCTCAACACCGGGACTAGGATCCGAGCAGTACTTC. This codes for CASSSTPGLGSEQYF.

The rearrangement joins TRBV18 to TRBJ2-7; 12 bases match TRBD2. V lost 0 bases and J lost 6; bases outside the gene matches: 6. The CDR3 sequence is 16 residues long. Looked up from germline, CDR1 is KGHSH and CDR2 is LQKENI. CDR3 DNA sequence: TGTGCCAGCTCACCACCGTCACTAGCGGGAGGTGGCGAGCAGTACTTC. Translated, it gives CASSPPSLAGGGEQYF. The full variable domain, its missing parts supplied by reference TRBV18 and TRBJ2-7, is NAGVMQNPRHLVRRRGQEARLRCSPMKGHSHVYWYRQLPEEGLKFMVYLQKENIIDESGMPKERFSAEFPKEGPSILRIQQVVRGDSAAYFCASSPPSLAGGGEQYFGPGTRLTVT.

This clone was counted a single time. V is TRBV9 and J is TRBJ2-2; possibly TRBD2 for D (6 bases). CDR1 SGDLS and CDR2 YYNGEE come from the germline V gene. This CDR3 region has 15 residues. Trimming cost V 2 bases and J 0 bases, with 8 bases left between them. CDR3 amino acids: CASSVGGANTGELFF. The CDR3 coding sequence is TGTGCCAGCAGCGTTGGAGGGGCGAACACCGGGGAGCTGTTTTTT.

The chain uses TRBV9 and TRBJ1-1; D is undetermined. The CDR3 consists of 14 residues. Germline V gene lookup returns CDR1 SGDLS and CDR2 YYNGEE. Trimming stripped 3 bases from V and 0 bases from J, with 9 bases between. The chain's CDR3 is CASSAHPVNTEAFF. The CDR3 coding sequence is TGTGCCAGCAGCGCACACCCTGTGAACACTGAAGCTTTCTTT.

This chain connects TRBV6-5 to TRBJ1-1, with a possible D match to TRBD1 (5 bases). This CDR3 is 12 amino acids long. The germline V gene encodes CDR1 MNHEY and CDR2 SVGAGI. V lost 5 bases, J lost 8 bases, and 12 bases lay in between. The CDR3 DNA reads as TGTGCCAGCAGTGGCTTACAGGAGGAAGCTTTCTTT. Translation gives CASSGLQEEAFF.

V is TRBV6-1 and J is TRBJ2-1; TRBD1 matches 8 bases. The germline V gene has CDR1 MNHNS and CDR2 SASEGT. V gave up 6 bases and J gave up 6 bases; unmatched junction bases: 10. The CDR3 has 15 amino acids. The CDR3 protein is CASRVGQGSGNEQFF. CDR3 sequence (DNA): TGTGCCAGCAGGGTTGGACAGGGCTCTGGCAATGAGCAGTTCTTC.

V and J are TRBV7-3 and TRBJ2-2; 10 bases agree with TRBD2. The germline V gene has CDR1 SGHTA and CDR2 FQGTGA. After removal of 6 bases from V and 7 bases from J, the junction contained 5 bases not matched to a gene. The CDR3 covers 14 residues. The CDR3 bases are TGTGCCAGCAGACCTAGCGGGAGTTTCGGGGAGCTGTTTTTT. Translating it yields CASRPSGSFGELFF.